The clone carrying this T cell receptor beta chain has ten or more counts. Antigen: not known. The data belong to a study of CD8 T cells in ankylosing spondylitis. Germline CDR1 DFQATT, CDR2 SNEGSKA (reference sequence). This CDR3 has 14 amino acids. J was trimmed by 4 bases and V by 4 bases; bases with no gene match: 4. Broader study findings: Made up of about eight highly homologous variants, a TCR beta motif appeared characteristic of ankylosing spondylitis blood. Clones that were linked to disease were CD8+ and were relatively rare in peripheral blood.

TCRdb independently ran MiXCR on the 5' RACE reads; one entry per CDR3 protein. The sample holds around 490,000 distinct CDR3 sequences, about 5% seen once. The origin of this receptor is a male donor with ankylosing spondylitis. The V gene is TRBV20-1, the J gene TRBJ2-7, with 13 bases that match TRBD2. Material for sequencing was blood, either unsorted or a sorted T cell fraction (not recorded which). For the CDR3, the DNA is TGCAGTGCTACAGGGACTAGCGGGACGTACGAGCAGTACTTC. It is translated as CSATGTSGTYEQYF.